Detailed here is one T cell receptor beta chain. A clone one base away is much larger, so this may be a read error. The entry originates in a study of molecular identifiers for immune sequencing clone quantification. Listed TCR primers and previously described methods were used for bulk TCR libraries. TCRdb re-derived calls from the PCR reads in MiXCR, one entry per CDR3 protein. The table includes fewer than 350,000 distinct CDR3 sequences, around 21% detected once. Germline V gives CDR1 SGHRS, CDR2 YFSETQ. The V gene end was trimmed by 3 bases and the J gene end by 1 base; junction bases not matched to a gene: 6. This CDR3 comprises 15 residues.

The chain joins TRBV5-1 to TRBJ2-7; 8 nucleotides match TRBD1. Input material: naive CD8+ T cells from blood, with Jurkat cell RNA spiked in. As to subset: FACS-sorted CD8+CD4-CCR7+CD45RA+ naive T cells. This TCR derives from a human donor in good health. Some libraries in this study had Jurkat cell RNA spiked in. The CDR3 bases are TGCGCCAGCAGCTCAGACAGGGGAATTTCCTACGAGCAGTACTTC. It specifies CASSSDRGISYEQYF.